This TCR beta chain was sequenced during a study of T cell responses to AZD1222 COVID-19 vaccine. Regarding the study as a whole: All repertoire sampling was performed exclusively after the peak T cell response. Close to half of spike-specific TCRs reportedly recognize unmutated variant regions. Spike regions recognized by vaccine-associated CD4 TCRs spanned the protein, led by 160-218 and 743-854.

The V end lost 3 bases, the J end lost 4 bases, and 17 bases lay between the germline ends. This CDR3 spans 16 amino acids. CDR1 and CDR2 (germline): SGHRS, YFSETQ. Researchers grouped second doses given at about 4 or about 12 weeks into one pool. Comment on this clone: Antigen unknown.

This table comes from immunoSEQ multiplex PCR, and its TCRdb copy is limited to in-frame clones, with some not included. The profile shows over 85,000 clones, less than 85% of them singletons. V usage is TRBV5-1 and J usage is TRBJ2-1; D is ambiguous. The sequence was obtained from an adult who received the AZD1222 COVID-19 vaccine. This sample comprised peripheral blood, obtained 28 days after the second AZD1222 dose. The CDR3, as DNA: TGCGCCAGCAGCTCATTTGGCGCAGGAGCTTACAATGAGCAGTTCTTC. Its protein product is CASSSFGAGAYNEQFF.